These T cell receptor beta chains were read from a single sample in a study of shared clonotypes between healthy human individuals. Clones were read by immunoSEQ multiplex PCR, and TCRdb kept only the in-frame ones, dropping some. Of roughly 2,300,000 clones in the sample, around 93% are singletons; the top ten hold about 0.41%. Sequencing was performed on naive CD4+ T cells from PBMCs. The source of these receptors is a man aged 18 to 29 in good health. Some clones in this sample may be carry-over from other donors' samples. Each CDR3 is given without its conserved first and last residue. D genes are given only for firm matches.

CDR3: ASSYVREGSTQY
J: TRBJ2-5
V: TRBV6-5
D: TRBD2

CDR3: ASSQVGTPFTNEQF
J: TRBJ2-1
V: TRBV4-1
D: NA

CDR3: ASSINTEAF
J: TRBJ1-1
V: TRBV28
D: NA

CDR3: ASSQVGGNTEAF
J: TRBJ1-1
V: TRBV4-3
D: NA

CDR3: SVDDYIRVVTDTQY
J: TRBJ2-3
V: TRBV29-1
D: NA

CDR3: ASSFKRQGGYT
J: TRBJ1-2
V: TRBV7-2
D: TRBD1

CDR3: ASRPSRDIWQETQY
J: TRBJ2-5
V: TRBV5-1
D: NA

CDR3: ASSLERGSGNTIY
J: TRBJ1-3
V: TRBV5-6
D: NA

CDR3: ASSLDRGKYEQY
J: TRBJ2-7
V: TRBV11-2
D: TRBD1

CDR3: ASSARKTGVVGEQF
J: TRBJ2-1
V: TRBV21-1
D: NA

CDR3: ASSPRAGTSGRAVNEQF
J: TRBJ2-1
V: TRBV28
D: TRBD2

CDR3: ASSFSDTQY
J: TRBJ2-3
V: TRBV7-2
D: NA

CDR3: ASSTLGQDTEAF
J: TRBJ1-1
V: TRBV5-1
D: TRBD1

CDR3: ASSQPTSGIYEQY
J: TRBJ2-7
V: TRBV4-1
D: TRBD2

CDR3: ASSLGRIEAYGYT
J: TRBJ1-2
V: TRBV7-3
D: NA

CDR3: ASSYNRGGGEQY
J: TRBJ2-7
V: TRBV6-5
D: TRBD2

CDR3: ASRSPGTGGKQY
J: TRBJ2-7
V: TRBV28
D: TRBD1

CDR3: ASSLWVGLETQY
J: TRBJ2-5
V: TRBV5-1
D: NA

CDR3: ASSGTGDDNQPQH
J: TRBJ1-5
V: TRBV6-1
D: TRBD1

CDR3: ASSRGIRETQY
J: TRBJ2-5
V: TRBV5-6
D: NA